This T cell receptor beta chain was retrieved from a study of cytomegalovirus exposure and HLA in healthy donors. The CDR3 consists of 16 residues. V was clipped by 4 bases and J by 2 bases; unmatched bases: 5. Germline CDR1 reads ENHRY; CDR2 reads SYGVKD. Points from the study as a whole: Among the most significant clusters, several appeared linked to common viral pathogens in a later analysis.

This clone was counted a single time. Its target is not known. The PCR had 60 Vbeta and 13 Jbeta primers. Clones were sequenced by immunoSEQ multiplex PCR, and TCRdb holds only the in-frame ones, with some missing. Here the sample spans 120,000 to 150,000 clones, 80% to 85% being singletons. This rearrangement joins TRBV10-3 to TRBJ1-6; 7 nucleotides line up with TRBD1. Sequenced sample: PBMCs. The sequence came from a woman aged 25-40 years in good health and CMV-seronegative. CDR3 sequence: CAISGRTGAYNSPLHF. For the CDR3, the DNA is TGTGCCATCAGTGGAAGGACAGGAGCCTATAATTCACCCCTCCACTTT.